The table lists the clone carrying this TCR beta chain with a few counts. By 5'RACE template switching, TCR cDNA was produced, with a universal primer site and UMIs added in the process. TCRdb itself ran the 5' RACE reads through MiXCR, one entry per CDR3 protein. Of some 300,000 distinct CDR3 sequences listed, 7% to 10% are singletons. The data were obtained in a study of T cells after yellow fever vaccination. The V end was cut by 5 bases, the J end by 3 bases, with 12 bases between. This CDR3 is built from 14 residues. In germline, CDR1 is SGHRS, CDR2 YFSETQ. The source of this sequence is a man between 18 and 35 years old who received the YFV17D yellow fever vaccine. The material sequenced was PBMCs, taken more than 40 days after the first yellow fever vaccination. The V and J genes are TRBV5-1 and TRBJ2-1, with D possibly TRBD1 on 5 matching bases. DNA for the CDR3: TGCGCCAGCAGAACACTGACAGACTACAATGAGCAGTTCTTC. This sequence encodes CASRTLTDYNEQFF.